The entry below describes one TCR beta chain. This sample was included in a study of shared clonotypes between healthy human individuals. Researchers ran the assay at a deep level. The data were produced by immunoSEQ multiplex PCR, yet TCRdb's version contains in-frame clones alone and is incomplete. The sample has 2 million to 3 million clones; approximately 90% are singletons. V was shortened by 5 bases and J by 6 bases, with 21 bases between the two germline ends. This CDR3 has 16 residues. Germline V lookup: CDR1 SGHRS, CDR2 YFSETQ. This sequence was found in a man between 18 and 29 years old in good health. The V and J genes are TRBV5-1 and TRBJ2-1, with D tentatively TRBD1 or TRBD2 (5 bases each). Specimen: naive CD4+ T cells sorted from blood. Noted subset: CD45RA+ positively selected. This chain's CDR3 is CASRFQPGTLGNEQFF. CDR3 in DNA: TGCGCCAGCAGATTCCAGCCCGGGACGCTTGGCAATGAGCAGTTCTTC.